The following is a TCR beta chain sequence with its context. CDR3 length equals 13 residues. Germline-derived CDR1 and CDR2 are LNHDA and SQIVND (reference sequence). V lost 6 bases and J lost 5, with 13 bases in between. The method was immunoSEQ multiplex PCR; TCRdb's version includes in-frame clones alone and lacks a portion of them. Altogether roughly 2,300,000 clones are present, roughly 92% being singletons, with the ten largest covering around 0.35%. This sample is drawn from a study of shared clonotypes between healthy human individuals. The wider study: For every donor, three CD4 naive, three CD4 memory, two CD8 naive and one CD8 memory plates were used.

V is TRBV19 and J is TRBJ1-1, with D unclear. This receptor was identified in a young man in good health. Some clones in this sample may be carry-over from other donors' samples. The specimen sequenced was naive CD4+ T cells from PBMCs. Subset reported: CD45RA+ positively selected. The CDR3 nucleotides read TGTGCCAGTAGCAGGATAGCGGCTACTGAAGCTTTCTTT. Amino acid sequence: CASSRIAATEAFF.